Sequencing of this T cell receptor beta chain was carried out in a study of cytomegalovirus exposure and HLA in healthy donors. Study at large: The 95 to 150 validation repertoires were produced on the same platform as the roughly 700 repertoires of the first cohort. This was reported in a later analysis.

As concerns this clone: As yet, its antigen is unknown. The sample has other DNA sequences that encode this CDR3 too.

Assay used: immunoSEQ multiplex PCR; TCRdb lists only in-frame clones, some missing. This sample has roughly 120,000 clones, with approximately 88% found just once. Study-level points and caveats: In the 120 validation repertoires, a later analysis found that first-cohort TCR clusters tended to co-occur. Cytomegalovirus association was listed for 164 TCR beta chains. The classifier reportedly diagnosed cytomegalovirus status with high specificity and sensitivity.

This TCR derives from a woman younger than 35 in good health and CMV-seropositive. Sequenced input: PBMCs.

The CDR3 DNA sequence: TGTGCCAGCAGTTCGACAGGAAGCAATCAGCCCCAGCATTTT. Amino acids: CASSSTGSNQPQHF. The chain links TRBV6-5 to TRBJ1-5, with TRBD1 as a possible D gene (6 bases). The CDR3 contains 14 residues. Germline lookup yields CDR1 MNHEY and CDR2 SVGAGI. V was trimmed by 4 bases and J by 1 base, leaving 8 bases between them.